This entry is about one T cell receptor (beta chain). Original methodology: Reference gene primers were amplified, and this amplification served to estimate nucleated cell counts. Profiled with immunoSEQ multiplex PCR; TCRdb holds only in-frame clones, not every one. V and J calls plus clone size are reproduced from that table; the DNA served to infer D and trimming. This table holds approximately 180,000 clones, about nine tenths found once. This record comes from a study of blood T cell repertoires in COVID-19. Study background: Acute and convalescent COVID-19 samples came from the United States, Italy and Spain. In each case, the material was cDNA or gDNA derived from T cells, B-cell-depleted T cells, or PBMCs.

Germline values: CDR1 LGHDT, CDR2 YNNKEL (reference sequence). The CDR3 has 16 residues. The J segment lost 2 bases and the V segment lost 2 bases, leaving 5 bases of the junction unmatched. The source material was peripheral blood. The genes are TRBV3-1 (or the pseudogene TRBV3-2) and TRBJ2-3; TRBD1 agrees at 9 bases. The sequence was obtained from a woman aged 50 to 60 with acute or convalescent COVID-19. CDR3 in amino acids: CASSQSTGGNTDTQYF. CDR3 DNA: TGTGCCAGCAGCCAATCGACAGGGGGGAACACAGATACGCAGTATTTT.